Detailed here is one T cell receptor (beta chain). The sample is drawn from a study of T cell responses to AZD1222 COVID-19 vaccine. The method was immunoSEQ multiplex PCR; TCRdb's version includes in-frame clones alone and lacks a portion of them. The sample carries tens of thousands of clones, more than 75% recorded once. The sample here was peripheral blood, taken on day 0 of AZD1222 vaccination. The TCR comes from an adult in good health.

The CDR3, as DNA: TGTGCCAGCAGTGCCCTTTCCTACGAGCAGTACTTC. Protein sequence: CASSALSYEQYF. This rearrangement joins TRBV28 to TRBJ2-7; D gene uncertain. The V and J ends lost 5 bases and 1 base respectively, with 6 bases between them. In germline, CDR1 is MDHEN, CDR2 SYDVKM. This CDR3 has 12 residues.